These 27 T cell receptor beta chains originate from one sample sequenced in a study of blood T cell repertoires in COVID-19. Some clones are missing from TCRdb's copy, which holds only in-frame ones; the method was immunoSEQ multiplex PCR. Among about 300,000 clones, about nine tenths were seen once, and the ten largest hold 1.8%. Material: peripheral blood. The receptor source for this set is a woman in her 30s with COVID-19, enrolled during active disease.

The chain recombines TRBV28 with TRBJ1-4; D gene ambiguous. The CDR3 is made up of 11 amino acids. Germline lookup yields CDR1 MDHEN and CDR2 SYDVKM. The CDR3 region has the DNA TGTGTTATAGCAACTAATGAAAAACTGTTTTTT. This encodes CVIATNEKLFF.

This rearrangement joins TRBV6-6 to TRBJ1-4; no definite D call. The germline V and J ends were trimmed by 10 bases and 5 bases, with 14 bases remaining between them. The CDR3 is 13 amino acids. Looked up from germline, CDR1 is MNHNY and CDR2 is SVGAGI (reference sequence). The CDR3 DNA reads as TGTGCCACCCAGGCTGGGCCAAATGAAAAACTGTTTTTT. Its protein product is CATQAGPNEKLFF.

The J gene is TRBJ2-2, the V gene TRBV27; 10 nucleotides match TRBD2. Germline assignment: CDR1 MNHEY and CDR2 SMNVEV (reference sequence). The CDR3 totals 16 residues. V shed 5 bases, J shed 4 bases, and the junction held 7 bases outside the gene matches. The CDR3 DNA follows: TGTGCCAGCAGTCCGCTAGCGGGGGCCCCCACCGGGGAGCTGTTTTTT. Translating it yields CASSPLAGAPTGELFF.

V gene TRBV6-5 combines with J gene TRBJ2-7, with D perhaps TRBD1 (5 bases). V dropped 7 bases and J dropped 2 bases, with 12 bases sitting between them. The germline V gene has CDR1 MNHEY and CDR2 SVGAGI. The CDR3 extends over 13 amino acids. DNA for the CDR3: TGTGCCAGCACCCGACCAGGGACCTACGAGCAGTACGTC. Translation: CASTRPGTYEQYV.

This clone was detected once. The chain recombines TRBV3-1 (or the pseudogene TRBV3-2) with TRBJ1-3; weak D call: TRBD1 (6 bases). Trimming left V 1 base short and J 0 bases short, with 10 bases between. Germline V gives CDR1 LGHDT, CDR2 YNNKEL (reference sequence). The CDR3 sequence is 16 residues long. The CDR3 nucleotides are TGTGCCAGCAGCCAAGTTTTCAGGGGCTCTGGAAACACCATATATTTT. It translates to CASSQVFRGSGNTIYF.

This chain links TRBV5-1 with TRBJ1-5, with D possibly being TRBD1 (5 bases). The V end lost 4 bases, the J end lost 2 bases, and 7 bases lay between the germline ends. The CDR3 is made up of 13 amino acids. The germline V gene has CDR1 SGHRS and CDR2 YFSETQ. The CDR3 loop is CASSAGGNQPQHF. CDR3 nucleotide sequence: TGCGCCAGCAGCGCGGGGGGCAATCAGCCCCAGCATTTT. The full variable domain, with the rest looked up from reference TRBV5-1 and TRBJ1-5, is KAGVTQTPRYLIKTRGQQVTLSCSPISGHRSVSWYQQTPGQGLQFLFEYFSETQRNKGNFPGRFSGRQFSNSRSEMNVSTLELGDSALYLCASSAGGNQPQHFGDGTRLSIL.

This chain links TRBV14 with TRBJ2-5; D remains ambiguous. The V gene's germline CDR1 is SGHDN and CDR2 FVKESK. The CDR3 has 14 amino acids. Between the trimmed V and J ends, which lost 0 bases and 0 bases, there was a span of 5 bases. The CDR3 DNA sequence: TGTGCCAGCAGCCAAGATTCCAACCAAGAGACCCAGTACTTC. Amino acids: CASSQDSNQETQYF.

This chain uses TRBV6-2 or TRBV6-3 with TRBJ2-6; 10 nucleotides agree with TRBD1. The germline V gene has CDR1 MNHEY and CDR2 SVGEGT. Trimming removed 5 bases from V and 0 bases from J; junction bases left unmatched: 4. The CDR3 totals 17 residues. The CDR3 sequence is CASSRTGGGSGANVLTF. DNA for the CDR3: TGTGCCAGCAGTAGGACAGGGGGAGGCTCTGGGGCCAACGTCCTGACTTTC.

The rearrangement joins TRBV6-5 to TRBJ1-1; D might be TRBD1 (6 bases). From germline, CDR1 is MNHEY and CDR2 SVGAGI. Trimming removed 5 bases at V and 1 base at J, with 14 bases between. This CDR3 has 15 residues. The CDR3: CASSKSPGQNTEAFF. The CDR3 DNA reads TGTGCCAGCAGTAAATCACCGGGACAGAACACTGAAGCTTTCTTT.

The rearrangement links TRBV5-1 to TRBJ1-2; D gene uncertain. Germline-derived CDR1 and CDR2 are SGHRS and YFSETQ. The length of the CDR3 is 15 residues. The V and J ends lost 0 bases and 0 bases respectively, with 9 bases between them. The CDR3 spells CASSLVPGSNYGYTF. The CDR3 DNA sequence: TGCGCCAGCAGCTTGGTTCCAGGATCTAACTATGGCTACACCTTC. Filled out from reference TRBV5-1 and TRBJ1-2, the complete variable domain reads KAGVTQTPRYLIKTRGQQVTLSCSPISGHRSVSWYQQTPGQGLQFLFEYFSETQRNKGNFPGRFSGRQFSNSRSEMNVSTLELGDSALYLCASSLVPGSNYGYTFGSGTRLTVV.

This chain links TRBV10-3 with TRBJ1-1, with 7 bases identical to TRBD1. The germline V gene has CDR1 ENHRY and CDR2 SYGVKD. Germline trimming cut 0 bases from V and 4 bases from J; bases unmatched to any gene: 2. There are 14 residues in the CDR3. CDR3 sequence (DNA): TGTGCCATCAGTGAGTCGACAGGGACCACTGAAGCTTTCTTT. Translation gives CAISESTGTTEAFF.

This clone was observed at least ten times. The chain joins TRBV19 to TRBJ1-1; 8 bases fit TRBD1. After removal of 4 bases from V and 5 bases from J, the junction contained 12 bases not matched to a gene. Germline V gene lookup returns CDR1 LNHDA and CDR2 SQIVND (reference sequence). The CDR3 is made up of 16 amino acids. The CDR3 region is CASSKDRGRWGTEAFF. DNA of the CDR3: TGTGCCAGTAGTAAAGACAGGGGCAGGTGGGGAACTGAAGCTTTCTTT.

V usage is TRBV6-6 and J usage is TRBJ1-2, with unresolved D. The V end lost 5 bases, the J end lost 4 bases, and 11 bases lay between the germline ends. Germline V CDR1 and CDR2: MNHNY, SVGAGI (reference sequence). The CDR3 totals 13 residues. The CDR3 DNA is TGTGCCAGCAGTCTCAATGCAGTCTATGGCTACACCTTC. Residues: CASSLNAVYGYTF.

This chain joins TRBV11-2 and TRBJ1-1; 8 nucleotides match TRBD1. The CDR3 has 14 amino acids. Germline loops: CDR1 SGHAT, CDR2 FQNNGV. V gave up 3 bases and J gave up 4 bases; unmatched junction bases: 4. The CDR3 sequence: CASSFGQGGTEAFF. CDR3 nucleotides: TGTGCCAGCAGCTTCGGACAGGGCGGCACTGAAGCTTTCTTT.

The sample holds a few counts of this clone. The J gene is TRBJ1-5, the V gene TRBV18; 7 bases line up with TRBD1. J lost 6 bases, V lost 2 bases, and 7 bases had no gene match. Germline V gene lookup returns CDR1 KGHSH and CDR2 LQKENI. The CDR3 length is 15 residues. CDR3 nucleotides: TGTGCCAGCTCACCAGAGACAGGGACGATTCAGCCCCAGCATTTT. Translation gives CASSPETGTIQPQHF.

This clone was picked up a small number of times. This rearrangement joins TRBV29-1 to TRBJ1-2; tentatively, D is TRBD1 (6 bases). Germline lookup yields CDR1 SQVTM and CDR2 ANQGSEA. V was trimmed by 3 bases and J by 7 bases, leaving 12 bases between them. The CDR3 sequence is 12 residues long. The CDR3 here is CSVDWGLFGYTF. CDR3 bases: TGCAGCGTTGATTGGGGGCTGTTTGGCTACACCTTC.

The V gene is TRBV19, the J gene TRBJ2-1; 7 bases agree with TRBD2. The CDR3 length is 20 residues. The V segment lost 0 bases and the J segment 6 bases; nucleotides outside the gene matches: 20. Germline lookup yields CDR1 LNHDA and CDR2 SQIVND (reference sequence). CDR3 in DNA: TGTGCCAGTAGTATAGATTCCGGCAGCGGGGCGGCTGGTAGTACCAATGAGCAGTTCTTC. Protein product: CASSIDSGSGAAGSTNEQFF.

The chain is built from TRBV6-2 or TRBV6-3 and TRBJ2-7; D gene uncertain. Germline values: CDR1 MNHEY, CDR2 SVGEGT. Trimming removed 5 bases at V and 2 bases at J, with 7 bases between. The CDR3 runs to 12 residues. This chain's CDR3 is CASSPDTYEQYF. For the CDR3, the DNA is TGTGCCAGCAGTCCAGATACCTACGAGCAGTACTTC.

The chain recombines TRBV7-9 with TRBJ1-1, with D unclear. The CDR3 totals 14 residues. Trimming removed 5 bases from V and 4 bases from J, with 14 bases in between. Looked up from germline, CDR1 is SEHNR and CDR2 is FQNEAQ (reference sequence). The chain's CDR3 is CASSPGSTSTEAFF. The CDR3 DNA follows: TGTGCCAGCAGCCCCGGTAGTACGAGCACTGAAGCTTTCTTT.

The chain combines TRBV6-5 with TRBJ1-3; no firm D call. Germline lookup yields CDR1 MNHEY and CDR2 SVGAGI. The length of the CDR3 is 14 residues. The V and J ends lost 2 bases and 2 bases respectively, with 7 bases between them. In nucleotides, the CDR3 is TGTGCCAGCAGTTACGGCTCCCCTGGAAACACCATATATTTT. Protein: CASSYGSPGNTIYF.

V usage is TRBV7-6 and J usage is TRBJ1-6, with unresolved D. Germline V CDR1 and CDR2: SGHVS, FNYEAQ. V was clipped by 4 bases and J by 0 bases, with 7 bases between them. The CDR3 is 15 residues long. CDR3 coding DNA: TGTGCCAGCAGCTACAGCAACTCCTATAATTCACCCCTCCACTTT. This encodes CASSYSNSYNSPLHF.

This clone was picked up a small number of times. This sequence joins TRBV5-5 and TRBJ2-7; TRBD1 is a possible D gene (5 bases). Germline-derived CDR1 and CDR2 are SGHKS and YYEKEE (reference sequence). The V gene lost 4 bases and the J gene lost 0 bases, with 8 bases spanning the gap. The CDR3 is made up of 13 amino acids. CDR3 residues: CASSPDSSYEQYF. CDR3 DNA sequence: TGTGCCAGCAGCCCCGACAGCTCCTACGAGCAGTACTTC.

The chain is built from TRBV6-1 and TRBJ2-5; no firm D call. Germline CDR1 and CDR2: MNHNS and SASEGT. There are 17 residues in the CDR3. Trimming removed 0 bases from V and 2 bases from J, with 16 bases in between. Written as DNA, the CDR3 is TGTGCCAGCAGTGAAGCGCGTGTCCTCTATCAACAAGAGACCCAGTACTTC. Its protein product is CASSEARVLYQQETQYF.

The rearrangement uses TRBV7-9 and TRBJ1-2; 8 bases map to TRBD1. The CDR3 runs to 13 residues. J lost 6 bases, V lost 5 bases, and 5 bases had no gene match. The V gene's germline CDR1 is SEHNR and CDR2 FQNEAQ (reference sequence). The CDR3 reads CASSKDREDGYTF. CDR3 DNA sequence: TGTGCCAGCAGCAAGGACAGGGAGGATGGCTACACCTTC.

The chain joins TRBV18 to TRBJ1-1; D call uncertain. V lost 3 bases, J lost 4 bases, and 9 bases lay in between. Germline CDR1 is KGHSH and CDR2 is LQKENI. The CDR3 consists of 13 residues. Written as DNA, the CDR3 is TGTGCCAGCTCACCGTCGGCAGGCACTGAAGCTTTCTTT. Protein: CASSPSAGTEAFF.

The chain carries TRBV24-1 and TRBJ2-5; 9 bases are shared with TRBD2. The CDR3 has 17 residues. Germline values: CDR1 KGHDR, CDR2 SFDVKD. V shed 0 bases, J shed 3 bases, and the junction held 7 bases outside the gene matches. The CDR3 DNA reads as TGTGCCACCAGTGATTTGGCGGGTAGCGGGGGAAAAGAGACCCAGTACTTC. Encoded protein: CATSDLAGSGGKETQYF.

The gene calls are TRBV2 and TRBJ2-1, with 8 nucleotides matching TRBD2. There are 14 residues in the CDR3. V lost 5 bases, J lost 6 bases, and 6 bases stayed unmatched. In germline, CDR1 is SNHLY, CDR2 FYNNEI. The CDR3 here is CASSPGLGPNEQFF. In nucleotides, the CDR3 is TGTGCCAGCAGTCCGGGACTAGGTCCCAATGAGCAGTTCTTC.